This T cell receptor (beta chain) was recovered during a study of cytomegalovirus exposure and HLA in healthy donors. This cohort consisted of healthy bone marrow donors. 60 Vbeta and 13 Jbeta primers were used in PCR. Original methodology: In a later analysis, tens of millions of unique TCR beta chains included roughly 11 million shared by two or more donors. Assay used: immunoSEQ multiplex PCR; TCRdb lists only in-frame clones, some missing. V, J and clone size derive from that table, while D and trimming were established from the DNA sequence. The sample includes some 90,000 clones, around three quarters of them seen just once. V gave up 1 base and J gave up 4 bases, with 5 bases separating them. Per the germline V gene, CDR1 is KGHSH and CDR2 is LQKENI. The CDR3 extends over 13 amino acids.

V and J are TRBV18 and TRBJ1-5; unclear D gene. The sample comprised PBMCs. The clonotype was recovered from a man aged 30 to 45 in good health and CMV-seronegative. The CDR3 reads CASSPLENQPQHF. For the CDR3, the DNA is TGTGCCAGCTCACCACTAGAAAATCAGCCCCAGCATTTT.